Sequencing of this T cell receptor (beta chain) was carried out in a study of T cell repertoires in cytomegalovirus infection. The overall study: Recently identified HLA-C-restricted CMV epitopes were used, and well-studied HLA-B-restricted CMV epitopes were used as well.

In TCRdb, the reads were re-called with MiXCR into one record per CDR3 protein. This sample has roughly 160,000 distinct CDR3 sequences, with about 20% found just once. The CDR3 has 12 amino acids. V was pared by 7 bases and J by 6 bases, with 12 bases between. Comments on this clonotype: Antigen unknown.

The study, taken as a whole, reports: HLA-C-restricted CMV-specific TCR beta clonotypes prevailed in the ex vivo response. Public TCR beta family frequency separated CMV-and-HLA carriers, including in an independent cohort.

This TCR was recovered from a human donor in good health (CMV status not recorded). Some clones in this sample may be carry-over from other donors' samples. V usage is TRBV12-3 or TRBV12-4 and J usage is TRBJ1-1; no reliable D call. This specimen was CD8+ T cells from cultured PBMCs, taken from culture after CMV antigen stimulation. In DNA, the CDR3 is TGTGCCAGCACTCTACGAGAGCCTGAAGCTTTCTTT. Translated: CASTLREPEAFF.